The entry below gives a single T cell receptor beta chain sequence along with its context. As yet, its antigen is unknown. The CDR3 runs 14 residues. Germline CDR1 SGHRS, CDR2 YFSETQ. Trimming removed 6 bases from V and 3 bases from J; junction bases left unmatched: 6. The data were taken from a study of cytomegalovirus exposure and HLA in healthy donors. Whole-study results and caveats: More than 150 TCR beta chains were listed as cytomegalovirus-associated. In a later analysis, CMV-associated beta chains were mostly HLA-associated, it appeared.

Primers: 60 Vbeta forward and 13 Jbeta reverse. Repertoires were generated with immunoSEQ multiplex PCR, while TCRdb's copy carries only in-frame clones and drops some. The sample carries 96,000 or so clones, 65% to 75% recorded once. The sequence derives from a woman in her 70s in good health and CMV-seropositive. V is TRBV5-1 and J is TRBJ2-3; 8 bases are shared with TRBD1. The source material was PBMCs. The CDR3 bases are TGCGCCAGCACCCGGGACAGGAGGACAGATACGCAGTATTTT. Its translation is CASTRDRRTDTQYF.